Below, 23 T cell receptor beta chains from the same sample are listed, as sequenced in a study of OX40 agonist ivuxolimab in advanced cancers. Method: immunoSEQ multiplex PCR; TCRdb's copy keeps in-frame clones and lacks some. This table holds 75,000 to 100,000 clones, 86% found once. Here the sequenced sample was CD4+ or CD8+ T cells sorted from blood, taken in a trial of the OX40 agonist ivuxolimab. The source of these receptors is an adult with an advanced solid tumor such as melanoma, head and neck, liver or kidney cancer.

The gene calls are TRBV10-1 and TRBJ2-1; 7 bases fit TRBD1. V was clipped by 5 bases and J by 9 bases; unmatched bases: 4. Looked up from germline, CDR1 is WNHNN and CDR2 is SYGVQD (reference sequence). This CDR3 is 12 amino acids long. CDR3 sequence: CASSPTGVEQFF. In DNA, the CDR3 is TGCGCCAGCAGTCCTACAGGGGTTGAGCAGTTCTTC.

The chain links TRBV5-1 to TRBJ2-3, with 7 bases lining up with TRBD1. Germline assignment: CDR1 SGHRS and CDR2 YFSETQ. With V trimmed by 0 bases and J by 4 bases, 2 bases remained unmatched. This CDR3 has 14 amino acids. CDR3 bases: TGCGCCAGCAGCTTGGGACAGGGCCCAGATACGCAGTATTTT. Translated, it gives CASSLGQGPDTQYF.

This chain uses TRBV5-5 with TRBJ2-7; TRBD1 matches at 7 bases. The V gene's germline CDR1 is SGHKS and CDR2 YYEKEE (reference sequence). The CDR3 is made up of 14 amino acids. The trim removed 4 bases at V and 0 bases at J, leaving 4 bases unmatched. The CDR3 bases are TGTGCCAGCAGCCTGGGACAGCTCTCCTACGAGCAGTACTTC. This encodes CASSLGQLSYEQYF.

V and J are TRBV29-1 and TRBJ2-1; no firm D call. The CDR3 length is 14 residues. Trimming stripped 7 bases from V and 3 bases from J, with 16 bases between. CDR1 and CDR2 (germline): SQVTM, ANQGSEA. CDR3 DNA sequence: TGCAGCGCCGCGTTGGATGCGAACTACAATGAGCAGTTCTTC. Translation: CSAALDANYNEQFF.

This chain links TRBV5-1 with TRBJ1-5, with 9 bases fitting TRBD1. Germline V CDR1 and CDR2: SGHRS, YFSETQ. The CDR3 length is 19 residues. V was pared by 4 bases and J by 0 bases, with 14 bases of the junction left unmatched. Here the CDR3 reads CASSPRPTGGTDSNQPQHF. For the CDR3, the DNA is TGCGCCAGCAGCCCGCGACCTACAGGGGGCACGGATAGCAATCAGCCCCAGCATTTT. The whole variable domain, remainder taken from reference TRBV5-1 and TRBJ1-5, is KAGVTQTPRYLIKTRGQQVTLSCSPISGHRSVSWYQQTPGQGLQFLFEYFSETQRNKGNFPGRFSGRQFSNSRSEMNVSTLELGDSALYLCASSPRPTGGTDSNQPQHFGDGTRLSIL.

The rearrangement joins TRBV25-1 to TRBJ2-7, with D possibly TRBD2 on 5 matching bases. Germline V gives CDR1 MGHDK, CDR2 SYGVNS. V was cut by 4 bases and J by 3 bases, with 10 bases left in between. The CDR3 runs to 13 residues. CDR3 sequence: CASSGERFYEQYF. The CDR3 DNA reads TGTGCCAGCAGTGGTGAGCGGTTCTACGAGCAGTACTTC.

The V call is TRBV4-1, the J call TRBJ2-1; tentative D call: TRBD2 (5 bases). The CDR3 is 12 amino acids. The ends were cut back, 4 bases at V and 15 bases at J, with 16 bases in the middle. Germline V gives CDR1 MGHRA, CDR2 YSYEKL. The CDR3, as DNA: TGCGCCAGCAGCCTTGTACGGGGTCAGCGGTTCTTC. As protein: CASSLVRGQRFF.

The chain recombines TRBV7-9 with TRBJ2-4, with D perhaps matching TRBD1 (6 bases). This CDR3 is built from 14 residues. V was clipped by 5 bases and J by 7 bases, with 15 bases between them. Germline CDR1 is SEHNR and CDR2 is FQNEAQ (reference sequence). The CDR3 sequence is CASSTDSPVNIQYF. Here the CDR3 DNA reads TGTGCCAGCAGCACGGACAGCCCGGTTAACATTCAGTACTTC.

CDR3 nucleotide sequence: TGTGCCAGCAGCTTATTACCAATCCGACTAGCGGAAAAATACTACAATGAGCAGTTCTTC. Protein sequence: CASSLLPIRLAEKYYNEQFF. The chain combines TRBV13 with TRBJ2-1; TRBD2 matches 9 bases. The ends lost 2 bases at V and 3 bases at J; junction bases unmatched: 17. The germline CDR1 and CDR2 sequences are PRHDT and FYEKMQ (reference sequence). The CDR3 consists of 20 residues.

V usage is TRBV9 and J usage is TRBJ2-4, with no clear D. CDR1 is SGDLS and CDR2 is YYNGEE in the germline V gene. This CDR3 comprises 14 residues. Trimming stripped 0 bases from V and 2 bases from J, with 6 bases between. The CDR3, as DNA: TGTGCCAGCAGCGTAGTGGAATCCAAAAACATTCAGTACTTC. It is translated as CASSVVESKNIQYF.

CDR3 nucleotides: TGTGCCAGCAGCTTACCGAACTATGGCTACACCTTC. Protein: CASSLPNYGYTF. The V call is TRBV5-6, the J call TRBJ1-2; D gene ambiguous. This CDR3 spans 12 amino acids. Germline loops: CDR1 SGHDT, CDR2 YYEEEE. V shed 2 bases and J shed 2 bases, with 4 bases lying between them.

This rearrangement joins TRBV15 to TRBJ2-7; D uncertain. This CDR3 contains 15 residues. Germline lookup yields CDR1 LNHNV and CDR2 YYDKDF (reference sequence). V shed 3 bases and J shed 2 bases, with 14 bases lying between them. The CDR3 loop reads CATSSRVDSTYEQYF. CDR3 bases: TGTGCCACCAGCAGCAGAGTTGATTCGACCTACGAGCAGTACTTC. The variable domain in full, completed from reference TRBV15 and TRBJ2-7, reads DAMVIQNPRYQVTQFGKPVTLSCSQTLNHNVMYWYQQKSSQAPKLLFHYYDKDFNNEADTPDNFQSRRPNTSFCFLDIRSPGLGDTAMYLCATSSRVDSTYEQYFGPGTRLTVT.

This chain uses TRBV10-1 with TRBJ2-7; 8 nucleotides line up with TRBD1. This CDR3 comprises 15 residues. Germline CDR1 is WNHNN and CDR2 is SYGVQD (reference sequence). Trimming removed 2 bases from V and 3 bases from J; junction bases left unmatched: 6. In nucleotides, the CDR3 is TGCGCCAGCAGTGAGGGGACAGGCCAGTACTACGAGCAGTACTTC. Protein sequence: CASSEGTGQYYEQYF.

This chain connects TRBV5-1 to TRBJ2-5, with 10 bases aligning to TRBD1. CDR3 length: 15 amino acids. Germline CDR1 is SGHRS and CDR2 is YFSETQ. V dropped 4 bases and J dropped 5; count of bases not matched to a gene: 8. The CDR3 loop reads CASSARDRGRETQYF. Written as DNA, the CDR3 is TGCGCCAGCAGCGCCCGGGACAGGGGTAGGGAGACCCAGTACTTC.

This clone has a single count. CDR3 in amino acids: CASSTGQGPYEQYF. CDR3 bases: TGTGCCAGCAGTACGGGACAGGGACCCTACGAGCAGTACTTC. The J gene is TRBJ2-7, the V gene TRBV6-5; 9 bases align to TRBD1. The CDR3 has 14 residues. Trimming at V came to 5 bases and at J to 2 bases, leaving 4 bases not matched to a gene. Germline V gene lookup returns CDR1 MNHEY and CDR2 SVGAGI.

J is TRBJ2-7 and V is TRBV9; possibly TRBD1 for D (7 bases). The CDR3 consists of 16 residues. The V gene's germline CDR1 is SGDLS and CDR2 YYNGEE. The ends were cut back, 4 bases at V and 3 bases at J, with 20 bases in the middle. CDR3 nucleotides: TGTGCCAGCAGCCCTCGGGGGCCGGACAGGTACTACGAGCAGTACTTC. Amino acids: CASSPRGPDRYYEQYF.

The chain's CDR3 is CASSLGHTNTEAFF. The CDR3 DNA reads as TGTGCCAGCAGCTTGGGACACACGAACACTGAAGCTTTCTTT. This chain joins TRBV11-3 and TRBJ1-1; possible D gene TRBD1, 6 bases. The germline gives CDR1 SGHNT, CDR2 YENEEA. This CDR3 comprises 14 residues. V was pared by 3 bases and J by 1 base, with 9 bases between.

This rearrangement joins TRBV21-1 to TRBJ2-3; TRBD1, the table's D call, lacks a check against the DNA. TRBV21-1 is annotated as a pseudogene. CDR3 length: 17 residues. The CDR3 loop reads CASTQRGFRGYTDTQYF. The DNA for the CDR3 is TGTGCCAGCACCCAAAGGGGGTTCAGGGGGTACACAGATACGCAGTATTTT.

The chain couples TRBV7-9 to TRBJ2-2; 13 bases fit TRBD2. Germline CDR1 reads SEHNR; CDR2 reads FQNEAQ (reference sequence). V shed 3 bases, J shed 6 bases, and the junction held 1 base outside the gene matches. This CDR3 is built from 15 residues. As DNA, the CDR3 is TGTGCCAGCAGCTTCGGACTAGCGGGAGCCGGGGAGCTGTTTTTT. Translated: CASSFGLAGAGELFF. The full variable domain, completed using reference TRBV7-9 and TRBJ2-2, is DTGVSQNPRHKITKRGQNVTFRCDPISEHNRLYWYRQTLGQGPEFLTYFQNEAQLEKSRLLSDRFSAERPKGSFSTLEIQRTEQGDSAMYLCASSFGLAGAGELFFGEGSRLTVL.

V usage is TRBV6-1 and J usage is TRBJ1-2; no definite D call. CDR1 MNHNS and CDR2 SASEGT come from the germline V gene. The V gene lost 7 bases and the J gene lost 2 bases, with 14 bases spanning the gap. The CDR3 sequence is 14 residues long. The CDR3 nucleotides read TGTGCCAGCAAAACGTGGCCTATAAACTATGGCTACACCTTC. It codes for CASKTWPINYGYTF.

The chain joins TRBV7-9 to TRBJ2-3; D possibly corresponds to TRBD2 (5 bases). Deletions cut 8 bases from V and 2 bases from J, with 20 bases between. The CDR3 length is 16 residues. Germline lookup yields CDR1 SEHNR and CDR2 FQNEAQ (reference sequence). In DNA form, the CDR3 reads TGTGCCAGCCGCCGGAGGTGGGCGGGTACCACAGATACGCAGTATTTT. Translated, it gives CASRRRWAGTTDTQYF.

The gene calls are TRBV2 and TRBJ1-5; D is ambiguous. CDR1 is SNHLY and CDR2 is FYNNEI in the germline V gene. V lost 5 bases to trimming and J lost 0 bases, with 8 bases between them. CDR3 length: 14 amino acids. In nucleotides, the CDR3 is TGTGCCAGCAGTCTGGAATATAGCAATCAGCCCCAGCATTTT. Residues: CASSLEYSNQPQHF.

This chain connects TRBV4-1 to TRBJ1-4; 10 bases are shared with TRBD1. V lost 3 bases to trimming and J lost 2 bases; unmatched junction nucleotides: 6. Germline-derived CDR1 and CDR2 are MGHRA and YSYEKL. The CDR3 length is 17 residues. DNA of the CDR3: TGCGCCAGCAGCCACCGACAGGGGGCGCAGACTAATGAAAAACTGTTTTTT. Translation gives CASSHRQGAQTNEKLFF.